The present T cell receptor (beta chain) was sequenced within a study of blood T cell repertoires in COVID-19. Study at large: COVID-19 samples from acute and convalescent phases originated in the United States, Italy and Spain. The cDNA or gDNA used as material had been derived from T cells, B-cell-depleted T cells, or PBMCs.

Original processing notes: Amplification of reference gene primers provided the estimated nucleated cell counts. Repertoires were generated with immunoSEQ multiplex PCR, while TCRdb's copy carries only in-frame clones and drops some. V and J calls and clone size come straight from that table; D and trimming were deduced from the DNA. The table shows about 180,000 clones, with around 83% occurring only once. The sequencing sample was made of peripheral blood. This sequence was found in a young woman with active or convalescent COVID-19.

The CDR3 DNA is TGTGCCAGCAGCTTAACCCGGGACAGGGTCCTTGGTGGCTACACCTTC. Its translation is CASSLTRDRVLGGYTF. The rearrangement joins TRBV5-6 to TRBJ1-2; TRBD1 matches at 9 bases. Germline values: CDR1 SGHDT, CDR2 YYEEEE. Trimming at V came to 2 bases and at J to 7 bases, leaving 12 bases not matched to a gene. This CDR3 contains 16 residues.